The rows below give T cell receptor beta chains drawn from one sample of a study of OX40 agonist ivuxolimab in advanced cancers. Profiling relied on immunoSEQ multiplex PCR, and the TCRdb table lists in-frame clones only, not all of them. Altogether 60,000 or so clones are present, 85% to 90% being singletons, with the ten largest covering about 11%. The material was CD4+ or CD8+ T cells sorted from blood, obtained in a trial of the OX40 agonist ivuxolimab. The receptors were sampled from an adult with an advanced solid tumor such as melanoma, head and neck, liver or kidney cancer. Each CDR3 is given with its conserved first and last residue. A D gene is named only where the DNA matches it firmly. Size is omitted from some rows. Given values are once, few, many or a class for expanded clones.

abundance | j_gene | v_gene | d_gene | len | CDR3nt | CDR3aa
. | TRBJ1-5 | TRBV28 | . | 15 | TGTGCCAGCAGTGGGACGAGAGGGACCAATCAGCCCCAGCATTTT | CASSGTRGTNQPQHF
. | TRBJ1-5 | TRBV21-1 | . | 14 | TGTGCCAGCAGCCCCCGGACTGATTATCAGCCCCAGCATTTT | CASSPRTDYQPQHF
once | TRBJ2-3 | TRBV5-6 | TRBD2 | 19 | TGTGCCAGCAGCTTGGCGCTAGCGGGAGTTTTGGGGGGCACAGATACGCAGTATTTT | CASSLALAGVLGGTDTQYF
. | TRBJ1-1 | TRBV6-5 | . | 13 | TGTGCCAGCAGTTACTCTTGGGGCACTGAAGCTTTCTTT | CASSYSWGTEAFF
. | TRBJ2-1 | TRBV27 | . | 11 | TGTGCCAGCACTGGGTTCAATGAGCAGTTCTTC | CASTGFNEQFF
. | TRBJ2-7 | TRBV7-8 | TRBD1 | 15 | TGTGCCAGCAGCTCTCGAGGGGACAGGGGGTACGAGCAGTACTTC | CASSSRGDRGYEQYF
. | TRBJ2-1 | TRBV14 | . | 14 | TGTGCCAGCAGCATTCTCAATGGTATCGATGAGCAGTTCTTC | CASSILNGIDEQFF
. | TRBJ1-5 | TRBV13 | . | 13 | TGTGCCAGCAGCTTAGGCCAAATGGGAGCCCAGCATTTT | CASSLGQMGAQHF
. | TRBJ2-5 | TRBV19 | . | 13 | TGTGCCAGTAGTGAGGGTGCCCAAGAGACCCAGTACTTC | CASSEGAQETQYF
. | TRBJ2-6 | TRBV29-1 | . | 17 | TGCAGCGCCCGAGGCGGGACGGGAGACTCTGGGGCCAACGTCCTGACTTTC | CSARGGTGDSGANVLTF
few | TRBJ1-4 | TRBV7-9 | . | 14 | TGTGCCAGCAGCTTAGTGGGGGTTGGTGAAAAACTGTTTTTT | CASSLVGVGEKLFF
. | TRBJ2-2 | TRBV5-8 | . | 14 | TGTGCCAGCCCACGGGGAACTAGCCTCGGGGAGCTGTTTTTT | CASPRGTSLGELFF
few | TRBJ1-2 | TRBV6-5 | . | 12 | TGTGCCAGCAGCTTGGGACCGAATGGCTACACCTTC | CASSLGPNGYTF
. | TRBJ1-2 | TRBV2 | . | 11 | TGTGCCAGCGGAGGAGGAGGTGGCTACACCTTC | CASGGGGGYTF
. | TRBJ2-2 | TRBV7-9 | . | 16 | TGTGCCAGCAGCCTACCCAGGGGCCGGAACACCGGGGAGCTGTTTTTT | CASSLPRGRNTGELFF
. | TRBJ1-1 | TRBV7-9 | . | 15 | TGTGCCAGCAGCCAGAAAGTCCAGGGTGACACTGAAGCTTTCTTT | CASSQKVQGDTEAFF
. | TRBJ1-3 | TRBV9 | . | 14 | TGTGCCAGCAGCGGAGCCGGCTCTGGAAACACCATATATTTT | CASSGAGSGNTIYF
. | TRBJ2-7 | TRBV4-1 | . | 14 | TGCGCCAGCAGCCAAACGGGCGGAATGAGCGAGCAGTACTTC | CASSQTGGMSEQYF
. | TRBJ1-1 | TRBV5-5 | . | 13 | TGTGCCAGCAGCATGCAGTCCGACACTGAAGCTTTCTTT | CASSMQSDTEAFF
. | TRBJ2-7 | TRBV4-1 | TRBD2 | 16 | TGCGCCAGCAGCCAAGACGGAGCGGGATGGGGCTACGAGCAGTACTTC | CASSQDGAGWGYEQYF
. | TRBJ1-4 | TRBV5-1 | . | 14 | TGCGCCAGCAGCGCGACAGGTGATCCTGAAAAACTGTTTTTT | CASSATGDPEKLFF
. | TRBJ2-3 | TRBV5-6 | TRBD2 | 16 | TGTGCCAGCAGCTTGGAACTAGCGGGGACGACAGATACGCAGTATTTT | CASSLELAGTTDTQYF
. | TRBJ2-3 | TRBV11-3 | . | 16 | TGTGCCAGCAGCTTAGCGGAAGGGGTGTTGCCAGATACGCAGTATTTT | CASSLAEGVLPDTQYF
. | TRBJ1-1 | TRBV27 | . | 12 | TGTGCCAGCAGCCAGGCCGGGTTAGTAGCTTTCTTT | CASSQAGLVAFF
. | TRBJ1-1 | TRBV4-1 | . | 13 | TGCGCCAGCAGCCCGCTCTACGATAATGATGCTTTCTTT | CASSPLYDNDAFF
. | TRBJ2-1 | TRBV7-8 | . | 13 | TGTGCCAGCAGCTTCATCGAATTCAATGAGCAGTTCTTC | CASSFIEFNEQFF
. | TRBJ1-5 | TRBV6-5 | . | 14 | TGTGCCAGCAGCCGAGACAGCTATAATCAGCCCCAGCATTTT | CASSRDSYNQPQHF